The present TCR beta chain was sequenced within a study of T cell changes during pregnancy in multiple sclerosis. TCRdb keeps only in-frame clones here, not all; method: immunoSEQ multiplex PCR. The sample holds some 97,000 clones, about 92% seen once. The receptor comes from a female donor with multiple sclerosis, enrolled in a pregnancy study. This specimen consisted of peripheral blood, obtained in the second trimester of pregnancy.

DNA for the CDR3: TGTGCCTGGAGACCGTGGGGGACTAGCGGGGGTGATACGCAGTATTTT. It encodes CAWRPWGTSGGDTQYF. The chain is built from TRBV30 and TRBJ2-3, with 14 bases lining up with TRBD2. V lost 3 bases to trimming and J lost 6 bases; unmatched junction nucleotides: 8. The CDR3 runs to 16 residues. Per the germline V gene, CDR1 is GTSNPN and CDR2 is SVGIG (reference sequence).